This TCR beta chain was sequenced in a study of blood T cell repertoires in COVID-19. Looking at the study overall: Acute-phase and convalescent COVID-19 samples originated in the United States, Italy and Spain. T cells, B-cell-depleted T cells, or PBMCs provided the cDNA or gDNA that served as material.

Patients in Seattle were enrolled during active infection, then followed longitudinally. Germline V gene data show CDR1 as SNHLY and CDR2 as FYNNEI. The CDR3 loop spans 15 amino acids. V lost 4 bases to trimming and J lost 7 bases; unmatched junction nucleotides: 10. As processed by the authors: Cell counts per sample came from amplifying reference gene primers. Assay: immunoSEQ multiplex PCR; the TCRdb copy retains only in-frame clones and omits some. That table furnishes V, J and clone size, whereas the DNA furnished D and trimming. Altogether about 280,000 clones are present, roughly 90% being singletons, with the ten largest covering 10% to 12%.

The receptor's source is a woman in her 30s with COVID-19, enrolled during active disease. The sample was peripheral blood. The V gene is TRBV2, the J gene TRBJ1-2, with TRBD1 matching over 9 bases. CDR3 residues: CASSANRGREFGYTF. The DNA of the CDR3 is TGTGCCAGCAGTGCGAACAGGGGGCGCGAGTTTGGCTACACCTTC.